This T cell receptor (beta chain) was documented in a study of blood T cell repertoires in COVID-19. Study as a whole: COVID-19 samples collected from the United States, Italy and Spain covered acute and convalescent phases. T cells, B-cell-depleted T cells, or PBMCs supplied cDNA or gDNA.

Measured with immunoSEQ multiplex PCR; TCRdb has only the in-frame clones, and not every one. The table shows a few hundred thousand clones, with 75% to 90% occurring only once. The CDR3 covers 13 residues. Trimming left V 6 bases short and J 5 bases short, with 13 bases between. The sequence was obtained from a woman in her forties who had recovered from COVID-19. The rearrangement uses TRBV12-3 or TRBV12-4 and TRBJ2-5; the D gene is possibly TRBD1 (5 bases). The material sequenced was peripheral blood. CDR3 nucleotides: TGTGCCAGCAGAAGCAGGGTCGGGGAGACCCAGTACTTC. It translates to CASRSRVGETQYF.